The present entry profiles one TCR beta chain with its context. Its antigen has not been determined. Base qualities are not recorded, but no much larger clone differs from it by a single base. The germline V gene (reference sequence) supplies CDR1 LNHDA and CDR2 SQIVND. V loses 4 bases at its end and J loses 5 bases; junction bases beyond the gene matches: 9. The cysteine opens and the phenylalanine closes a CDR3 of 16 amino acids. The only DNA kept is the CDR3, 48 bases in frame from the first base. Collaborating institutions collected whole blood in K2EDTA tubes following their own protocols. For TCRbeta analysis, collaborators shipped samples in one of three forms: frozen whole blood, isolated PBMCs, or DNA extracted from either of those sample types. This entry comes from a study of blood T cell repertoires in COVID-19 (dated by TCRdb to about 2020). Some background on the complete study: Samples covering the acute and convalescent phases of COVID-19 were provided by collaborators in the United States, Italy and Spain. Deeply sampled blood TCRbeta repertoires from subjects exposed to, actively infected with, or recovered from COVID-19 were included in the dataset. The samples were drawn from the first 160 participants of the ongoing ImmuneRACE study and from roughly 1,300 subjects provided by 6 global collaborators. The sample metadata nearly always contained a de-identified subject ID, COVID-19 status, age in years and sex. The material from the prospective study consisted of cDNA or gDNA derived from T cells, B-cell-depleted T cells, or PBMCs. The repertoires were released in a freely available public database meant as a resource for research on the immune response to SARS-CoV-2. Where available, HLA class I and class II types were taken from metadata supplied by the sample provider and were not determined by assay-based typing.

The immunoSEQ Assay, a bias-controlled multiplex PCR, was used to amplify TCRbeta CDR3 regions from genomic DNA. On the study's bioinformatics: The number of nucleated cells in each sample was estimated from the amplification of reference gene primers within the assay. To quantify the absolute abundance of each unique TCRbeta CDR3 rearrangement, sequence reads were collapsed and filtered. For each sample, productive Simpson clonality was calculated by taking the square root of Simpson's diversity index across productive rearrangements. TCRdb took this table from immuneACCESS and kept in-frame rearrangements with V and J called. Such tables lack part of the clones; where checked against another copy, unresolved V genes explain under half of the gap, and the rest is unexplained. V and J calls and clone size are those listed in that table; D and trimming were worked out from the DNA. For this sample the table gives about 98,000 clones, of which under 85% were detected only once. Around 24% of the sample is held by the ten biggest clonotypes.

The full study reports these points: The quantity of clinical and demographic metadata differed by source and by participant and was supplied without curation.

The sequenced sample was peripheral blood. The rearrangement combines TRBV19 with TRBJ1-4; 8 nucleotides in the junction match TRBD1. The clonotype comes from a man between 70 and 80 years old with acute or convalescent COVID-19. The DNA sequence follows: TGTGCCAGTAGTAGTACCCGGACAGGGTGGAATGAAAAACTGTTTTTT. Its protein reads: CASSSTRTGWNEKLFF.